Listed below are T cell receptor beta chains from one sample, sequenced in a study of prognosis after radiotherapy for stage I lung cancer. Via MiXCR, TCRdb re-called the multiplex PCR reads, giving one row per CDR3 protein. Of 11,000 to 15,000 distinct CDR3 sequences listed, around 35% are singletons. The sample consisted of PBMCs, taken before or after stereotactic body radiation therapy (not recorded which). The source of these receptors is a donor over 45 with non-small cell lung cancer. Both conserved end residues are part of each CDR3.

V gene,J gene,CDR3 protein
TRBV6-1,TRBJ2-1,CASRTGGLGSTYNEQFF
TRBV2,TRBJ2-1,CASMGGTSGSIEQFF
TRBV7-9,TRBJ2-3,CASSLGTSGGRSTDTQYF
TRBV7-2,TRBJ2-1,CASISLGGGGNEQFF
TRBV5-1,TRBJ2-1,CASRIEGLGPNEQFF
TRBV24-1,TRBJ2-2,CATSDKEPGLAGGRTPWSCF
TRBV4-1,TRBJ1-1,CASSQGETGVMNTEAFF
TRBV5-1,TRBJ1-5,CASSLSGSGNQPQHF
TRBV7-9,TRBJ2-7,CASSAPGGGINEQYF
TRBV19,TRBJ2-1,CASSAGTSFPDEQFF
TRBV19,TRBJ1-6,CASSPVTPNSPLHF
TRBV20-1,TRBJ1-6,CSARGLPSSPLHF
TRBV11-1,TRBJ1-6,CASSLRQGSSPLHF
TRBV9,TRBJ2-1,CASSVGGGGYNEQFF
TRBV6-1,TRBJ1-2,CASKILSSGVATYGYTF
TRBV5-4,TRBJ2-7,CASSASSQGTYEQYF
TRBV7-6,TRBJ2-3,CASSALGLADTDTQYF
TRBV30,TRBJ1-6,CASSTGGWSYNSPLHF
TRBV3-1,TRBJ2-7,CASTQGTGGYEQYF
TRBV7-2,TRBJ2-7,CARSLGLSAYEQYF
TRBV7-9,TRBJ1-1,CASSLDFPSSGAFF
TRBV6-5,TRBJ1-1,CASSSNTEAFF
TRBV11-2,TRBJ2-1,CASKAGIDEQFF
TRBV29-1,TRBJ2-1,CSVLGLAGDNEQFF
TRBV27,TRBJ1-2,CASSSRVVSNYGYTF
TRBV9,TRBJ2-5,CASSVSSGIQETQYF
TRBV12-5,TRBJ2-5,CASGRGVGETQYF
TRBV5-6,TRBJ2-5,CASSVGHSYQETQYF
TRBV6-2/TRBV6-3,TRBJ1-2,CASSGRTGGVGYYGYTF
TRBV14,TRBJ1-2,CASSHQGTGSGYTF
TRBV5-8,TRBJ1-2,CASSDDWKYGYTF
TRBV28,TRBJ2-7,CASSKLRQGVGEQYF
TRBV9,TRBJ1-1,CASSIHMGQDTEAFF
TRBV20-1,TRBJ1-1,CSARSHGGDTEAFF
TRBV7-2,TRBJ1-3,CASSGGNRDSSGNTIYF
TRBV20-1,TRBJ1-1,CSAVWTAEAFF
TRBV18,TRBJ2-3,CASSPTGGTGGTDTQYF
TRBV4-1,TRBJ2-3,CASSQESPAVGTDTQYF
TRBV20-1,TRBJ2-7,CSADEYYEQYF
TRBV6-1,TRBJ1-4,CASSDGGVGEKLFF
TRBV9,TRBJ2-6,CASSPAAGQSLSGANVLTF
TRBV9,TRBJ1-2,CASSVGPEGQNGYTF
TRBV9,TRBJ1-1,CASSEALSRSGYTEAFF
TRBV5-4,TRBJ2-7,CASSEGTGIYEQYF
TRBV5-1,TRBJ2-7,CASSLAISYEQYF
TRBV20-1,TRBJ2-7,CSAWTSGATYEQYF
TRBV27,TRBJ2-4,CASSYGGGGGRNIQYF
TRBV5-1,TRBJ1-1,CASSVSDRGTEAFF
TRBV5-5,TRBJ1-3,CASSLEQALSGNTIYF
TRBV6-5,TRBJ1-2,CASSLGYGYTF
TRBV5-4,TRBJ1-2,CASSLGFSNGYTF
TRBV4-1,TRBJ2-3,CASSLPSGATDTQYF
TRBV18,TRBJ2-1,CASSPLAGLWNEQFF